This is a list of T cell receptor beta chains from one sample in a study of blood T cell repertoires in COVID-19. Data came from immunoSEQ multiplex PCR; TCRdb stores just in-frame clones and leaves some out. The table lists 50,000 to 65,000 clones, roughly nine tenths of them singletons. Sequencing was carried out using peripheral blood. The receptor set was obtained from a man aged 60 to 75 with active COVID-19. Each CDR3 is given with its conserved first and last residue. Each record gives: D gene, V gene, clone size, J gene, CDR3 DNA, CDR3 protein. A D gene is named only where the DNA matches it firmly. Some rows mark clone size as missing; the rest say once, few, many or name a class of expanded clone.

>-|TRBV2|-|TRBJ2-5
TGTGCCAGCAGTGAAGGGCGGGCACAAGAGACCCAGTACTTC
CASSEGRAQETQYF
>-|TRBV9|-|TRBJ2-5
TGTGCCAGCAGCACAACAGGGTTGGAGACCCAGTACTTC
CASSTTGLETQYF
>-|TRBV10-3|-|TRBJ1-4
TGTGCCATCAGTGAGTCGGAAGCGGACAGAAAACTGTTTTTT
CAISESEADRKLFF
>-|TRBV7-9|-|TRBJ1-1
TGTGCCAGCAGCTTATCGTCGGACACTGAAGCTTTCTTT
CASSLSSDTEAFF
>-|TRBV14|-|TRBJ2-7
TGTGCCAGCAGCCAAGGAGGCCTCGGGTCGGGATCTTTTCGCTACGAGCAGTACTTC
CASSQGGLGSGSFRYEQYF
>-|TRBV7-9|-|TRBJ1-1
TGTGCCAGCAGCTTAACATTCCCGCCTGAAGCTTTCTTT
CASSLTFPPEAFF
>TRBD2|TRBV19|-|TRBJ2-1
TGTGCCAGTAGTAAAAGCCCCGGGACTAGCGGCAACAATGAGCAGTTCTTC
CASSKSPGTSGNNEQFF
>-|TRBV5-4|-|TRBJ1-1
TGTGCCAGCAGCAACGACAGAACCCGTGAAGCTTTCTTT
CASSNDRTREAFF
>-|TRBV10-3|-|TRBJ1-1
TGTGCCAGCGGACAACCGCTCAAGGATGAAGCTTTCTTT
CASGQPLKDEAFF
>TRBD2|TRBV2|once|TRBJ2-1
TGTGCCAGCAGTGTCCGGACTAGCGTCAATGAGCAGTTCTTC
CASSVRTSVNEQFF
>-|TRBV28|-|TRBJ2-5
TGTGCCAGCAGTTCAGGTCGGCAGACCCAAGAGACCCAGTACTTC
CASSSGRQTQETQYF
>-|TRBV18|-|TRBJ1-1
TGTGCCAGCTCACCACCATCCGGGTGGAACACTGAAGCTTTCTTT
CASSPPSGWNTEAFF
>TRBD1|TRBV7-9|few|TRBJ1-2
TGTGCCAGCAGCTTAAAGGGGACAGTCTATGGCTACACCTTC
CASSLKGTVYGYTF
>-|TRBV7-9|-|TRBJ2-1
TGTGCCAGCAGCCCCAGGGGCGGGAGCTTCTACAATGAGCAGTTCTTC
CASSPRGGSFYNEQFF
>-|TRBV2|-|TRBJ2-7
TGTGCCAGCAGGAGTAGCGGCTACGAGCAGTACTTC
CASRSSGYEQYF
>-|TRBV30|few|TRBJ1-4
TGTGCCTGGGGGAAGGACATCCTAAATGAAAAACTGTTTTTT
CAWGKDILNEKLFF
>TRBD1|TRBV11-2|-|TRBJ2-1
TGTGCCAGCAGACGGGGCCGGGACAGGGGGTTCAATGAGCAGTTCTTC
CASRRGRDRGFNEQFF
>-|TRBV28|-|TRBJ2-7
TGTGCCAGCAGAAGAGGAGCGGAAAAGCCGTACTTC
CASRRGAEKPYF
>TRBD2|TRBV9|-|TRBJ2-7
TGTGCCAGCAGCGTAGGCCCGGCGGGGGGCGAGCAGTACTTC
CASSVGPAGGEQYF
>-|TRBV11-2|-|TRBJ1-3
TGTGCCAGCAGCCTATCCACTTGGACAGAAACGAGCTCTGGAAACACCATATATTTT
CASSLSTWTETSSGNTIYF